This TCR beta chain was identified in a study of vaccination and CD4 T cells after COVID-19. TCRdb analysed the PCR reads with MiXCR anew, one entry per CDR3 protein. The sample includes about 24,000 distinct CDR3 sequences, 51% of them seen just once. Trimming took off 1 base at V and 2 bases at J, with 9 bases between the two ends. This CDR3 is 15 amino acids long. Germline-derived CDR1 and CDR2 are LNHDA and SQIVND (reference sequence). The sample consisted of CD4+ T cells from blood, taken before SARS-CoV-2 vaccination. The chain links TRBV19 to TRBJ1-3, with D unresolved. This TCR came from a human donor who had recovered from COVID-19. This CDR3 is CASSIARAPGNTIYF. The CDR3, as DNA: TGTGCCAGTAGTATAGCCCGGGCCCCTGGAAACACCATATATTTT.